This T cell receptor (beta chain) was recorded in a study of blood T cells in healthy people across ages. Trimming stripped 0 bases from V and 5 bases from J, with 7 bases between. Per the germline V gene, CDR1 is MGHRA and CDR2 is YSYEKL. The length of the CDR3 is 13 residues. Sample-barcoded 5' priming and a J-beta primer mix drove a second PCR of roughly 7 to 11 cycles. Each CDR3 protein gets one entry after TCRdb re-called the 5' RACE reads with MiXCR. The sample shows some 1.6 million distinct CDR3 sequences, 34% of them seen only once. About this clonotype: The antigen is not known.

Study-wide findings and caveats: More naive CD4+ cells and higher diversity were found in long-lived than in aged donors.

Per individual sample, total RNA of at least 5.5 micrograms was extracted. This clonotype originated in a woman in her 30s in good health. The chain employs TRBV4-1 and TRBJ2-5, with D hard to call. The material sequenced was blood. The DNA of the CDR3 is TGCGCCAGCAGCCAAGAATTATGGGAGACCCAGTACTTC. Translated: CASSQELWETQYF.